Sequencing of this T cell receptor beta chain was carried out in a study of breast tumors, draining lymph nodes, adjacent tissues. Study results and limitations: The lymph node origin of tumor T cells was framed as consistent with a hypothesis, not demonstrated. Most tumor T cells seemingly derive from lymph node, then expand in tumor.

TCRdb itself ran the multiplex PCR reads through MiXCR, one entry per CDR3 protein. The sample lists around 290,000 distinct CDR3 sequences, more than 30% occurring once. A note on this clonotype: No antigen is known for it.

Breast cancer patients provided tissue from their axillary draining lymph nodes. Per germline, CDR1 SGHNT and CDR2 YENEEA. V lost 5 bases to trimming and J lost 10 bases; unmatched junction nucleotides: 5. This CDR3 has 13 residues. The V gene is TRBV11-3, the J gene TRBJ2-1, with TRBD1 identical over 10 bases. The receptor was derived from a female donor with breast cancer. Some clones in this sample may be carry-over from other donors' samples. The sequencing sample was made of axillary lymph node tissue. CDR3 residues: CASSRDRGKEQFF. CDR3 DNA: TGTGCCAGCAGCCGGGACAGGGGAAAGGAGCAGTTCTTC.